Listed below are T cell receptor beta chains from one sample, sequenced in a study of T cell responses to AZD1222 COVID-19 vaccine. The assay was immunoSEQ multiplex PCR, and TCRdb's table has in-frame clones only and misses some. The sample has 65,000 to 90,000 clones; roughly 87% are singletons. This specimen was peripheral blood, taken 28 days after the second AZD1222 dose. These receptors came from an adult who received the AZD1222 COVID-19 vaccine. The CDR3 runs from the conserved cysteine through the conserved F or W. D genes are given only for firm matches. A row's size may be missing; if present it is once, few, many or a size class.

J: TRBJ2-7
V: TRBV7-6
size: NA
D: TRBD2
CDR3: CASSLGGTSGTQHYEQYF
DNA: TGTGCCAGCAGCTTAGGGGGGACTAGCGGGACTCAGCACTACGAGCAGTACTTC

J: TRBJ2-1
V: TRBV6-5
size: NA
D: NA
CDR3: CASSYSPTTYNEQFF
DNA: TGTGCCAGCAGTTACTCGCCGACTACCTACAATGAGCAGTTCTTC

J: TRBJ2-2
V: TRBV2
size: NA
D: NA
CDR3: CASSRDTGELFF
DNA: TGTGCCAGTTCCCGGGACACGGGGGAGCTGTTTTTT

J: TRBJ1-5
V: TRBV7-2
size: NA
D: NA
CDR3: CASSLTRKGQPQHF
DNA: TGTGCCAGCAGCTTAACACGTAAAGGACAGCCCCAGCATTTT

J: TRBJ2-3
V: TRBV18
size: NA
D: NA
CDR3: CASSLAERTDTQYF
DNA: TGTGCCAGCTCACTAGCGGAGAGGACAGATACGCAGTATTTT

J: TRBJ1-1
V: TRBV19
size: NA
D: TRBD1
CDR3: CASKSSEAGGSEAFF
DNA: TGTGCCAGTAAATCCTCCGAGGCAGGGGGTTCTGAAGCTTTCTTT

J: TRBJ2-1
V: TRBV11-2
size: NA
D: TRBD2
CDR3: CASSISGRAYNEQFF
DNA: TGTGCCAGCAGCATTAGCGGGAGGGCCTACAATGAGCAGTTCTTC

J: TRBJ2-1
V: TRBV11-2
size: NA
D: NA
CDR3: CASSSPSLGRGNEQFF
DNA: TGTGCCAGCAGCTCCCCTTCATTGGGCCGGGGGAATGAGCAGTTCTTC

J: TRBJ1-4
V: TRBV7-2
size: NA
D: TRBD1
CDR3: CASSLMSGGSTNEKLFF
DNA: TGTGCCAGCAGCTTAATGTCAGGGGGGTCAACTAATGAAAAACTGTTTTTT

J: TRBJ2-5
V: TRBV30
size: NA
D: TRBD2
CDR3: CAWSVGLAGQETQYF
DNA: TGTGCCTGGAGTGTAGGACTAGCGGGCCAAGAGACCCAGTACTTC

J: TRBJ1-1
V: TRBV9
size: NA
D: TRBD1
CDR3: CASSPRQGANTEAFF
DNA: TGTGCCAGCAGCCCTCGACAGGGGGCGAACACTGAAGCTTTCTTT

J: TRBJ1-2
V: TRBV6-6
size: NA
D: TRBD1
CDR3: CASSYSRTGDYGYTF
DNA: TGTGCCAGCAGTTACTCGCGGACAGGGGACTATGGCTACACCTTC

J: TRBJ2-6
V: TRBV2
size: once
D: NA
CDR3: CASSEAIPRSGANVLTF
DNA: TGTGCCAGCAGTGAAGCGATACCGCGCTCTGGGGCCAACGTCCTGACTTTC

J: TRBJ1-6
V: TRBV6-5
size: once
D: NA
CDR3: CAGGPEYNSPLHF
DNA: TGTGCAGGGGGACCGGAATATAATTCACCCCTCCACTTT

J: TRBJ1-4
V: TRBV6-5
size: NA
D: NA
CDR3: CASTTRVGVKLFF
DNA: TGTGCCAGCACCACACGAGTGGGGGTGAAACTGTTTTTT

J: TRBJ1-2
V: TRBV6-1
size: NA
D: TRBD1
CDR3: CASSETMGQPNYGYTF
DNA: TGTGCCAGCAGTGAAACTATGGGACAGCCTAACTATGGCTACACCTTC

J: TRBJ1-1
V: TRBV5-5
size: NA
D: NA
CDR3: CASSPAGQNTEAFF
DNA: TGTGCCAGCAGCCCTGCGGGGCAAAACACTGAAGCTTTCTTT

J: TRBJ1-1
V: TRBV18
size: NA
D: NA
CDR3: CASSPLGVNTEAFF
DNA: TGTGCCAGCTCACCACTAGGGGTGAACACTGAAGCTTTCTTT

J: TRBJ1-3
V: TRBV27
size: NA
D: TRBD1
CDR3: CASRSPEGASGNTIYF
DNA: TGTGCCAGCAGAAGTCCAGAGGGGGCCTCTGGAAACACCATATATTTT

J: TRBJ1-1
V: TRBV7-8
size: NA
D: NA
CDR3: CASSYRTSEVTEAFF
DNA: TGTGCCAGCAGCTACAGGACAAGTGAGGTCACTGAAGCTTTCTTT

J: TRBJ1-4
V: TRBV30
size: once
D: NA
CDR3: CAWSGGSEKLFF
DNA: TGTGCCTGGAGTGGGGGCTCCGAAAAACTGTTTTTT

J: TRBJ1-5
V: TRBV19
size: NA
D: NA
CDR3: CASSIGGGGRNQPQHF
DNA: TGTGCCAGTAGTATAGGAGGCGGGGGGCGCAATCAGCCCCAGCATTTT

J: TRBJ1-2
V: TRBV6-2/TRBV6-3
size: NA
D: NA
CDR3: CASSLVRGYGYTF
DNA: TGTGCCAGCAGCCTGGTGCGGGGATATGGCTACACCTTC

J: TRBJ1-1
V: TRBV18
size: NA
D: NA
CDR3: CASSLKGSVGNTEAFF
DNA: TGTGCCAGCTCACTTAAAGGGTCAGTGGGGAACACTGAAGCTTTCTTT

J: TRBJ2-1
V: TRBV10-1
size: NA
D: NA
CDR3: CASTERRGDQQFF
DNA: TGCGCCAGCACCGAAAGGAGGGGGGATCAGCAGTTCTTC

J: TRBJ2-3
V: TRBV29-1
size: NA
D: NA
CDR3: CSVEEITATDTQYF
DNA: TGCAGCGTTGAAGAAATAACCGCCACAGATACGCAGTATTTT

J: TRBJ2-5
V: TRBV5-1
size: NA
D: TRBD1
CDR3: CASSSEKGAGETQYF
DNA: TGCGCCAGCAGCTCCGAGAAGGGGGCAGGAGAGACCCAGTACTTC

J: TRBJ1-6
V: TRBV3-1/TRBV3-2
size: NA
D: NA
CDR3: CASANQVGSSHNSPLHF
DNA: TGTGCCAGTGCTAATCAAGTCGGGAGCTCCCATAATTCACCCCTCCACTTT

J: TRBJ1-1
V: TRBV6-2/TRBV6-3
size: NA
D: NA
CDR3: CASSLQGHTEAFF
DNA: TGTGCCAGCAGCCTCCAGGGACACACTGAAGCTTTCTTT

J: TRBJ1-2
V: TRBV9
size: NA
D: NA
CDR3: CASSVSGTGNYGYTF
DNA: TGTGCCAGCAGCGTTTCCGGGACTGGGAACTATGGCTACACCTTC

J: TRBJ1-4
V: TRBV4-2
size: few
D: TRBD1
CDR3: CASSQGWKGAPNEKLFF
DNA: TGTGCCAGCAGCCAAGGGTGGAAGGGGGCGCCTAATGAAAAACTGTTTTTT

J: TRBJ2-2
V: TRBV6-5
size: NA
D: TRBD1
CDR3: CASNNRGLNTGELFF
DNA: TGTGCCAGCAACAACAGGGGCTTGAACACCGGGGAGCTGTTTTTT

J: TRBJ2-1
V: TRBV7-3
size: NA
D: NA
CDR3: CASSFKGTNEQFF
DNA: TGTGCCAGCAGCTTTAAGGGCACGAATGAGCAGTTCTTC

J: TRBJ2-3
V: TRBV10-3
size: once
D: NA
CDR3: CAISGVGDSTDTQYF
DNA: TGTGCCATCAGTGGAGTTGGGGATTCCACAGATACGCAGTATTTT

J: TRBJ1-5
V: TRBV7-2
size: NA
D: NA
CDR3: CASSFGLGQANQPQHF
DNA: TGTGCCAGCAGCTTTGGATTGGGCCAGGCAAATCAGCCCCAGCATTTT

J: TRBJ1-1
V: TRBV21-1
size: few
D: NA
CDR3: CASSKGGMAFF
DNA: TGTGCCAGCAGCAAAGGGGGGATGGCTTTCTTT

J: TRBJ2-3
V: TRBV7-9
size: NA
D: TRBD2
CDR3: CASSLGLAGVTDTQYF
DNA: TGTGCCAGCAGCTTAGGTCTAGCGGGAGTAACCGATACGCAGTATTTT

J: TRBJ1-2
V: TRBV19
size: once
D: NA
CDR3: CASSITGVVHGYTF
DNA: TGTGCCAGTAGTATAACCGGCGTCGTCCATGGCTACACCTTC

J: TRBJ2-3
V: TRBV7-9
size: NA
D: TRBD2
CDR3: CATQGAGFSADTQYF
DNA: TGTGCCACCCAGGGAGCGGGATTTTCCGCAGATACGCAGTATTTT

J: TRBJ2-7
V: TRBV7-2
size: NA
D: TRBD2
CDR3: CASSLLGTTTEQYF
DNA: TGTGCCAGCAGCTTACTTGGGACTACGACCGAGCAGTACTTC

J: TRBJ1-3
V: TRBV6-1
size: NA
D: NA
CDR3: CASSVTGPSSGNTIYF
DNA: TGTGCCAGCAGTGTTACAGGACCGAGCTCTGGAAACACCATATATTTT

J: TRBJ1-1
V: TRBV7-2
size: NA
D: NA
CDR3: CASSSQGLTEAFF
DNA: TGTGCCAGCAGCTCCCAGGGTTTGACTGAAGCTTTCTTT

J: TRBJ2-7
V: TRBV5-1
size: NA
D: NA
CDR3: CASSYGTLGYEQYF
DNA: TGCGCCAGCAGCTACGGGACTCTAGGGTACGAGCAGTACTTC

J: TRBJ1-6
V: TRBV6-5
size: NA
D: NA
CDR3: CASSPGGGHNSPLHF
DNA: TGTGCCAGCAGCCCGGGGGGGGGCCATAATTCACCCCTCCACTTT

J: TRBJ1-1
V: TRBV6-4
size: NA
D: NA
CDR3: CASSEGTFTEAFF
DNA: TGTGCCAGCAGTGAAGGTACCTTTACTGAAGCTTTCTTT

J: TRBJ2-7
V: TRBV7-2
size: few
D: NA
CDR3: CASSSQGRLSYEQYF
DNA: TGTGCCAGCAGCTCACAGGGAAGACTATCCTACGAGCAGTACTTC

J: TRBJ2-7
V: TRBV10-3
size: NA
D: NA
CDR3: CAISGAVRGEQYF
DNA: TGTGCCATCAGCGGAGCGGTCCGGGGAGAGCAGTACTTC

J: TRBJ1-1
V: TRBV2
size: NA
D: NA
CDR3: CASSEAGPDTEAFF
DNA: TGTGCCAGCAGTGAGGCAGGTCCGGACACTGAAGCTTTCTTT

J: TRBJ2-3
V: TRBV6-4
size: NA
D: TRBD2
CDR3: CASSDETSGRTDTQYF
DNA: TGTGCCAGCAGTGACGAGACTAGCGGAAGGACAGATACGCAGTATTTT

J: TRBJ2-7
V: TRBV24-1
size: NA
D: NA
CDR3: CATSGKDSHEQYF
DNA: TGTGCCACCAGTGGGAAGGACAGCCACGAGCAGTACTTC

J: TRBJ1-2
V: TRBV9
size: NA
D: NA
CDR3: CASSHTPGNYGYTF
DNA: TGTGCCAGCAGCCATACCCCAGGGAACTATGGCTACACCTTC

J: TRBJ1-2
V: TRBV10-3
size: NA
D: TRBD1
CDR3: CAIREGALNYGYTF
DNA: TGTGCCATCAGGGAGGGGGCACTTAACTATGGCTACACCTTC

J: TRBJ1-5
V: TRBV19
size: few
D: NA
CDR3: CASSINWGYDQPQHF
DNA: TGTGCCAGTAGTATCAATTGGGGGTACGATCAGCCCCAGCATTTT

J: TRBJ2-5
V: TRBV11-2
size: NA
D: NA
CDR3: CASSFSGEETQYF
DNA: TGTGCCAGCAGCTTTTCGGGTGAAGAGACCCAGTACTTC